The 16 T cell receptor beta chains given below trace back to one sample, sequenced in a study of CD8 T cells in Susac syndrome. RNA, at about 0.45 to 1 ug, was reverse transcribed with random hexamers. TCRdb processed the immunoSEQ multiplex PCR reads anew with MiXCR; each CDR3 protein has one entry. Of roughly 25,000 distinct CDR3 sequences listed, over 85% are singletons. The sequencing sample was made of CD8+ T cells from PBMCs. Receptor source: a human donor with Susac syndrome.

The chain employs TRBV28 and TRBJ2-2; a weak D match, TRBD1 (6 bases). CDR3 size: 14 residues. Between the trimmed V and J ends, which lost 5 bases and 6 bases, there was a span of 13 bases. Germline CDR1 MDHEN, CDR2 SYDVKM. CDR3 DNA: TGTGCCAGCAGTCCACTTCAGGGGCCCGGGGAGCTGTTTTTT. Its protein is CASSPLQGPGELFF.

V and J are TRBV20-1 and TRBJ1-2; 9 nucleotides align to TRBD1. This CDR3 has 14 residues. The V and J ends lost 5 bases and 3 bases, in that order; junction bases with no gene match: 7. Germline V gene data show CDR1 as DFQATT and CDR2 as SNEGSKA (reference sequence). CDR3 bases: TGCAGTGCTTACCGGGACAGGGACTACTATGGCTACACCTTC. This codes for CSAYRDRDYYGYTF.

The V and J genes are TRBV4-3 and TRBJ2-1; the D call may be TRBD1 or TRBD2 (5 bases each). From germline, CDR1 is LGHNA and CDR2 YSLEER. V was pared by 1 base and J by 4 bases, with 17 bases between. The CDR3 covers 17 residues. CDR3 in DNA: TGCGCCAGCAGCCAAGTCGTGGGGGTTATGGCGTACAATGAGCAGTTCTTC. Translated: CASSQVVGVMAYNEQFF.

The count of this clonotype is one. The V gene is TRBV19, the J gene TRBJ2-2; tentative D call: TRBD1 (5 bases). Germline V gene data show CDR1 as LNHDA and CDR2 as SQIVND (reference sequence). The CDR3 length is 13 residues. V was shortened by 5 bases and J by 6 bases, with 10 bases between the two germline ends. CDR3 in amino acids: CASSYRGAGELFF. CDR3 nucleotides: TGTGCCAGTAGTTATAGGGGCGCCGGGGAGCTGTTTTTT.

The chain links TRBV19 to TRBJ2-7; weak D call: TRBD1 (6 bases). CDR1 and CDR2 (germline): LNHDA, SQIVND (reference sequence). The CDR3 is made up of 14 amino acids. Trimming cost V 6 bases and J 2 bases, with 14 bases left between them. CDR3 DNA: TGTGCCAGTAGCCATACCGGGACACCCTACGAGCAGTACTTC. As protein: CASSHTGTPYEQYF.

The chain combines TRBV29-1 with TRBJ2-3, with D unresolved. The germline V gene encodes CDR1 SQVTM and CDR2 ANQGSEA. The V end lost 7 bases, the J end lost 0 bases, and 11 bases lay between the germline ends. The CDR3 contains 13 residues. The CDR3 is CSAYVSSTDTQYF. In nucleotides, the CDR3 is TGCAGCGCGTACGTTTCTAGCACAGATACGCAGTATTTT.

V and J are TRBV27 and TRBJ2-7, with a weak D call TRBD1 (5 bases). V shed 6 bases and J shed 3 bases, with 12 bases lying between them. The CDR3 totals 13 residues. CDR1 is MNHEY and CDR2 is SMNVEV in the germline V gene (reference sequence). The CDR3 DNA sequence: TGTGCCAGCAGAGGGGATTCCTTCTACGAGCAGTACTTC. Encoded protein: CASRGDSFYEQYF.

This chain uses TRBV2 with TRBJ1-6; possible D gene TRBD1, 6 bases. CDR3 length: 12 amino acids. V was trimmed by 7 bases and J by 8 bases, leaving 9 bases between them. Germline CDR1 is SNHLY and CDR2 is FYNNEI. The CDR3 here is CASKDSDSPLHF. CDR3 nucleotide sequence: TGTGCCAGCAAGGACAGTGATTCACCCCTCCACTTT.

This chain joins TRBV7-8 and TRBJ1-2, with D maybe TRBD1 (5 bases). The CDR3 has 14 residues. Germline assignment: CDR1 SGHVS and CDR2 FQNEAQ. Deletions cut 4 bases from V and 6 bases from J, with 15 bases between. CDR3 nucleotides: TGTGCCAGCAGCTCCGGGTGGGGGGAGGATGGCTACACCTTC. Residues: CASSSGWGEDGYTF.

The chain links TRBV18 to TRBJ2-5; weak D call: TRBD2 (6 bases). The CDR3 has 16 residues. V lost 0 bases and J lost 0, with 11 bases in between. CDR1 and CDR2 from the germline V gene are KGHSH and LQKENI. CDR3 sequence (DNA): TGTGCCAGCTCACCACCGGCGGGGTGGGACCAAGAGACCCAGTACTTC. The encoded protein is CASSPPAGWDQETQYF.

The rearrangement uses TRBV5-1 and TRBJ2-2; TRBD1 aligns across 9 bases. The V segment lost 4 bases and the J segment 7 bases; nucleotides outside the gene matches: 5. The germline CDR1 and CDR2 sequences are SGHRS and YFSETQ. CDR3 length equals 14 residues. The CDR3 protein is CASSDTGGSGELFF. As DNA, the CDR3 is TGCGCCAGCAGCGACACAGGGGGCAGCGGGGAGCTGTTTTTT.

The chain has TRBV11-1 and TRBJ2-1; D remains unclear. Germline loops: CDR1 SGHAT, CDR2 FQDESV (reference sequence). The CDR3 runs to 14 residues. The ends were cut back, 3 bases at V and 3 bases at J, with 9 bases in the middle. CDR3 DNA sequence: TGTGCCAGCAGCTTTCCCGGCAGCTACAATGAGCAGTTCTTC. Its translation: CASSFPGSYNEQFF.

The gene calls are TRBV3-1 and TRBJ2-7; D remains unclear. V lost 4 bases, J lost 0 bases, and 13 bases lay in between. Germline-derived CDR1 and CDR2 are LGHDT and YNNKEL (reference sequence). The CDR3 is 15 amino acids. CDR3 protein: CASSPLRTISYEQYF. The CDR3 coding sequence is TGTGCCAGCAGCCCCCTACGAACTATCTCCTACGAGCAGTACTTC.

V and J are TRBV7-6 and TRBJ2-1, with TRBD1 identical over 7 bases. The CDR3 is made up of 14 amino acids. Germline-derived CDR1 and CDR2 are SGHVS and FNYEAQ. J gave up 8 bases and V 5 bases, and 9 bases lay outside the gene matches. CDR3: CASSLYTGAHEQFF. CDR3 nucleotide sequence: TGTGCCAGCAGCCTTTATACAGGGGCGCATGAGCAGTTCTTC. Supplemented by reference TRBV7-6 and TRBJ2-1, the full variable domain reads GAGVSQSPRYKVTKRGQDVALRCDPISGHVSLYWYRQALGQGPEFLTYFNYEAQQDKSGLPNDRFSAERPEGSISTLTIQRTEQRDSAMYRCASSLYTGAHEQFFGPGTRLTVL.

The rearrangement joins TRBV11-1 to TRBJ2-6; D gene uncertain. Germline V gene lookup returns CDR1 SGHAT and CDR2 FQDESV (reference sequence). CDR3 size: 15 residues. V was clipped by 6 bases and J by 1 base, with 10 bases between them. The CDR3 nucleotides read TGTGCCAGCAGTCAAACATGGTCTGGGGCCAACGTCCTGACTTTC. Its protein is CASSQTWSGANVLTF.

CDR3 coding DNA: TGTGCCAGCAGCCAAAGACAGGGACACAATTCACCCCTCCACTTT. Protein product: CASSQRQGHNSPLHF. The chain recombines TRBV21-1 with TRBJ1-6; the D call TRBD1 from the table was never checked on the DNA. TRBV21-1 is deemed a pseudogene. This CDR3 region has 15 residues.